The 32 T cell receptor beta chains below come from one sample, sequenced in a study of CD8 T cells in Susac syndrome. RNA was extracted with the RNeasy kit, and a quantity of roughly 0.5 to 1 ug was reverse transcribed using random hexamers. TCRdb fed the immunoSEQ multiplex PCR reads into MiXCR, producing one record per CDR3 protein. The repertoire holds roughly 330,000 distinct CDR3 sequences, with 92% as singletons. Material for sequencing was CD4+ T cells from PBMCs. These receptors came from a human donor with multiple sclerosis.

The chain carries TRBV6-2 or TRBV6-3 and TRBJ2-7; D gene ambiguous. CDR3 size: 11 residues. Germline V gene data show CDR1 as MNHEY and CDR2 as SVGEGT. V lost 6 bases, J lost 3 bases, and 6 bases lay in between. The CDR3 coding sequence is TGTGCCAGCAGGAGCCTCTACGAGCAGTACTTC. This gives the protein CASRSLYEQYF.

The gene calls are TRBV20-1 and TRBJ1-2; D is unclear. Per germline, CDR1 DFQATT and CDR2 SNEGSKA (reference sequence). V shed 3 bases and J shed 0 bases, with 8 bases lying between them. The CDR3 contains 13 residues. The CDR3 is CSASTEANYGYTF. CDR3 nucleotides: TGCAGTGCTAGTACAGAAGCTAACTATGGCTACACCTTC.

J is TRBJ2-5 and V is TRBV6-1, with TRBD1 identical over 9 bases. CDR3 size: 17 residues. Germline lookup yields CDR1 MNHNS and CDR2 SASEGT. V shed 6 bases, J shed 4 bases, and the junction held 15 bases outside the gene matches. The CDR3 sequence is CASRLGTGWRVGETQYF. CDR3 bases: TGTGCCAGCAGACTAGGGACAGGGTGGAGGGTCGGAGAGACCCAGTACTTC.

About this clonotype itself: At one end, the junction sequence differs from germline, possibly due to a read error. The chain carries TRBV12-3 or TRBV12-4 and TRBJ1-2; 9 bases agree with TRBD1. The CDR3 totals 12 residues. Here the CDR3 DNA reads TGTGCCAGCAGTTTAGCGAGCGACAGGGGGGACTTC. This encodes CASSLASDRGDF.

The chain combines TRBV6-5 with TRBJ1-2; weak D call: TRBD1 (6 bases). The CDR3 totals 15 residues. V dropped 6 bases and J dropped 3 bases, with 17 bases sitting between them. Germline V gene sequence: CDR1 MNHEY, CDR2 SVGAGI. CDR3 protein: CASRLSDRTYYGYTF. CDR3 in DNA: TGTGCCAGCAGACTGTCCGACAGGACCTACTATGGCTACACCTTC.

V usage is TRBV13 and J usage is TRBJ2-3; D is uncertain. The germline V gene has CDR1 PRHDT and CDR2 FYEKMQ (reference sequence). This CDR3 is built from 13 residues. V was trimmed by 4 bases and J by 5 bases, leaving 10 bases between them. The CDR3 protein is CASSSTRIDTQYF. The CDR3 nucleotides are TGTGCCAGCAGCTCTACCCGTATAGATACGCAGTATTTT.

The rearrangement joins TRBV6-5 to TRBJ2-5, with TRBD2 matching over 8 bases. This CDR3 spans 17 amino acids. Germline lookup yields CDR1 MNHEY and CDR2 SVGAGI. V was clipped by 3 bases and J by 4 bases; unmatched bases: 13. CDR3 region: CASSYKSSAAGGETQYF. CDR3 in DNA: TGTGCCAGCAGTTATAAGTCTAGTGCGGCGGGGGGAGAGACCCAGTACTTC.

The V call is TRBV7-2, the J call TRBJ2-3; 13 bases agree with TRBD2. Germline CDR1 reads SGHTA; CDR2 reads FQGNSA. The CDR3 contains 17 residues. Trimming cost V 3 bases and J 1 base; bases outside gene matches: 4. CDR3 nucleotides: TGTGCCAGCAGCTTCCCTGGACTAGCGGGAGGCACAGATACGCAGTATTTT. This translates into CASSFPGLAGGTDTQYF.

This clonotype was seen just once. The rearrangement links TRBV30 to TRBJ1-6; 8 bases align to TRBD1. Germline trimming cut 2 bases from V and 7 bases from J; bases unmatched to any gene: 7. Germline V gene sequence: CDR1 GTSNPN, CDR2 SVGIG (reference sequence). CDR3 length equals 15 residues. In DNA, the CDR3 is TGTGCCTGGAGTTCGATCACAGGGGGAAATTCACCCCTCCACTTT. It translates to CAWSSITGGNSPLHF.

V usage is TRBV2 and J usage is TRBJ2-2; D not resolved. V dropped 7 bases and J dropped 6 bases, with 12 bases sitting between them. The CDR3 has 13 residues. The germline gives CDR1 SNHLY, CDR2 FYNNEI. CDR3 nucleotides: TGTGCCAGCACCGACGGTTGGTCCGGGGAGCTGTTTTTT. Its protein is CASTDGWSGELFF.

The chain uses TRBV5-4 and TRBJ2-1, with D unresolved. Germline CDR1 and CDR2: SGHNT and YYREEE (reference sequence). Trimming removed 4 bases at V and 6 bases at J, with 17 bases between. The CDR3 is 15 residues long. The CDR3 DNA is TGTGCCAGCAGCAAAGGGAACCCTGACATCAATGAGCAGTTCTTC. It codes for CASSKGNPDINEQFF. Variable domain in full (rest from reference TRBV5-4 and TRBJ2-1): ETGVTQSPTHLIKTRGQQVTLRCSSQSGHNTVSWYQQALGQGPQFIFQYYREEENGRGNFPPRFSGLQFPNYSSELNVNALELDDSALYLCASSKGNPDINEQFFGPGTRLTVL.

The chain has TRBV7-3 and TRBJ2-6; D possibly uses TRBD1 or TRBD2 (6 bases each). CDR1 SGHTA and CDR2 FQGTGA come from the germline V gene. With 1 base removed from V and 4 bases from J, the gap between germline ends came to 14 bases. CDR3 length equals 17 residues. The DNA for the CDR3 is TGTGCCAGCAGCTTAAACCCGGGGGCAGGGGGGGCCAACGTCCTGACTTTC. This sequence encodes CASSLNPGAGGANVLTF.

The chain recombines TRBV5-1 with TRBJ2-6; TRBD2 is a possible D gene (5 bases). This CDR3 has 13 amino acids. CDR1 is SGHRS and CDR2 is YFSETQ in the germline V gene. V lost 7 bases, J lost 4 bases, and 9 bases lay in between. CDR3 loop: CASAPGGANVLTF. In nucleotides, the CDR3 is TGCGCCAGCGCCCCGGGGGGGGCCAACGTCCTGACTTTC.

V is TRBV11-2 and J is TRBJ1-4; D perhaps matches TRBD1 (5 bases). Trimming shortened V by 5 bases and J by 3 bases, and 13 bases separated the two germline ends. CDR1 SGHAT and CDR2 FQNNGV come from the germline V gene. The CDR3 has 15 residues. The CDR3 sequence: CASSPAGGANEKLFF. The CDR3 region has the DNA TGTGCCAGCAGCCCTGCCGGGGGAGCTAATGAAAAACTGTTTTTT.

The chain is built from TRBV5-3 and TRBJ2-1, with a tentative D call TRBD1 (8 bases). TRBV5-3 is classed as an ORF, of uncertain function. Trimming pared 4 bases from V and 4 bases from J, leaving 24 bases between. This CDR3 contains 18 residues. The CDR3: CARSARRDRGGPYNEQFF. The CDR3 DNA reads TGTGCCAGAAGCGCCCGCCGCGACAGGGGAGGGCCTTACAATGAGCAGTTCTTC.

The chain employs TRBV1 and TRBJ2-5; TRBD1, the table's D call, lacks a check against the DNA. TRBV1 is assigned pseudogene status. The CDR3 runs to 13 residues. CDR3 coding DNA: TGCACCAGCAGCCGGGCGGGCCAAGAGACCCAGTACTTC. This translates into CTSSRAGQETQYF.

The chain couples TRBV2 to TRBJ1-5; D unresolved. Germline CDR1 SNHLY, CDR2 FYNNEI. Trimming pared 7 bases from V and 0 bases from J, leaving 22 bases between. The CDR3 has 18 residues. CDR3 protein: CASTVIGNFGYSNQPQHF. CDR3 nucleotide sequence: TGTGCCAGCACTGTGATAGGGAATTTCGGCTATAGCAATCAGCCCCAGCATTTT.

This rearrangement joins TRBV28 to TRBJ2-4; 7 bases map to TRBD2. With V trimmed by 7 bases and J by 3 bases, 9 bases remained unmatched. There are 15 residues in the CDR3. Germline V lookup: CDR1 MDHEN, CDR2 SYDVKM. The CDR3 here is CASITSGGGKNIQYF. The DNA for the CDR3 is TGTGCCAGCATTACCTCTGGCGGGGGCAAAAACATTCAGTACTTC.

The J gene is TRBJ2-7, the V gene TRBV20-1, with TRBD1 identical over 8 bases. In germline, CDR1 is DFQATT, CDR2 SNEGSKA (reference sequence). V was clipped by 6 bases and J by 1 base; unmatched bases: 11. The CDR3 length is 15 residues. The CDR3 loop reads CSARGPSAHSYEQYF. For the CDR3, the DNA is TGCAGTGCCAGGGGGCCTAGCGCTCATTCCTACGAGCAGTACTTC.

The J gene is TRBJ2-1, the V gene TRBV5-1; 9 bases align to TRBD2. V shed 4 bases, J shed 14 bases, and the junction held 10 bases outside the gene matches. Looked up from germline, CDR1 is SGHRS and CDR2 is YFSETQ. The CDR3 extends over 13 amino acids. In DNA, the CDR3 is TGCGCCAGCAGCCCTAGCGGGGTCCCCGGGAAGTTCTTC. It translates to CASSPSGVPGKFF.

The chain links TRBV6-2 or TRBV6-3 to TRBJ2-3; D possibly matches TRBD1 or TRBD2 (5 bases each). The V gene's germline CDR1 is MNHEY and CDR2 SVGEGT. V was cut by 8 bases and J by 6 bases, with 33 bases left in between. This CDR3 is built from 19 residues. The CDR3 DNA is TGTGCCAGCTCCCGTCTACAGGCTTCCGGGACCCGGAACGAGGATACGCAGTATTTT. Translated: CASSRLQASGTRNEDTQYF.

This chain uses TRBV20-1 with TRBJ2-4, with D possibly TRBD1 on 6 matching bases. Germline assignment: CDR1 DFQATT and CDR2 SNEGSKA (reference sequence). V lost 5 bases and J 0 bases, leaving 14 bases between the germline ends. The CDR3 loop spans 15 amino acids. CDR3 region: CSAYDPGQAKNIQYF. As DNA, the CDR3 is TGCAGTGCTTATGACCCGGGACAAGCCAAAAACATTCAGTACTTC.

A note on this clonotype: The junction and the germline gene differ at one end; a read error may be behind it. The chain uses TRBV3-1 and TRBJ2-2; 9 nucleotides line up with TRBD2. The CDR3 has 16 amino acids. Looked up from germline, CDR1 is LGHDT and CDR2 is YNNKEL (reference sequence). CDR3 protein: CASSPRGRAYTRELFF. DNA of the CDR3: TGTGCCAGCAGCCCCCGCGGGAGGGCCTACACCAGGGAGCTGTTTTTT.

This chain uses TRBV5-1 with TRBJ1-4, with unresolved D. Deletions cut 0 bases from V and 3 bases from J, with 9 bases between. CDR1 and CDR2 from the germline V gene are SGHRS and YFSETQ. The CDR3 is 15 amino acids. CDR3 nucleotides: TGCGCCAGCAGCTTGGCCCTAGACCCTAATGAAAAACTGTTTTTT. Amino acid sequence: CASSLALDPNEKLFF.

The chain joins TRBV13 to TRBJ2-1; D is perhaps TRBD2 (5 bases). Germline CDR1 and CDR2: PRHDT and FYEKMQ (reference sequence). Trimming left V 7 bases short and J 1 base short, with 17 bases between. The CDR3 is 16 amino acids. The CDR3 coding sequence is TGTGCCAGCAAGCCGAGCTCCCGCGGGTCCTACAATGAGCAGTTCTTC. This sequence encodes CASKPSSRGSYNEQFF.

This clonotype was counted only a few times. V and J are TRBV20-1 and TRBJ2-7, with 9 bases that match TRBD1. The V gene's germline CDR1 is DFQATT and CDR2 SNEGSKA (reference sequence). This CDR3 region has 13 residues. Losses at the gene ends were 5 bases for V and 6 bases for J; bases not matched to a gene: 8. CDR3 amino acids: CSARGDRAPEQYF. As DNA, the CDR3 is TGCAGTGCTCGAGGGGACAGGGCCCCCGAGCAGTACTTC.

V usage is TRBV2 and J usage is TRBJ2-3; 10 nucleotides agree with TRBD2. The CDR3 contains 15 residues. Germline V gene data show CDR1 as SNHLY and CDR2 as FYNNEI. Trimming removed 7 bases from V and 6 bases from J; junction bases left unmatched: 10. The CDR3 DNA reads TGTGCCAGCACCCTTAGCGGGGGGCTGGGGGATACGCAGTATTTT. Its protein product is CASTLSGGLGDTQYF.

The chain couples TRBV19 to TRBJ1-5; unclear D gene. The CDR3 covers 13 residues. V shed 9 bases and J shed 6 bases, with 15 bases lying between them. Germline CDR1 LNHDA, CDR2 SQIVND (reference sequence). This CDR3 is CASTPTRGQPQHF. CDR3 coding DNA: TGTGCCAGCACCCCCACTCGGGGTCAGCCCCAGCATTTT.

The CDR3 region is CSEMCQLVTEAFF. Written as DNA, the CDR3 is TGCAGTGAAATGTGCCAGTTAGTCACTGAAGCTTTCTTT. This chain uses TRBV20-1 with TRBJ1-1; D gene unclear. This CDR3 contains 13 residues. The germline gives CDR1 DFQATT, CDR2 SNEGSKA (reference sequence). Trimming stripped 7 bases from V and 4 bases from J, with 16 bases between.

The rearrangement links TRBV3-1 to TRBJ2-5, with TRBD2 identical over 9 bases. Germline V gene sequence: CDR1 LGHDT, CDR2 YNNKEL (reference sequence). The CDR3 is made up of 16 amino acids. V shed 1 base and J 4 bases; nucleotides not matched to a gene: 7. CDR3 DNA sequence: TGTGCCAGCAGCCAAGTTGGCAGCGGGAGGCGAGAGACCCAGTACTTC. It encodes CASSQVGSGRRETQYF.

This chain joins TRBV7-9 and TRBJ2-5, with D possibly being TRBD2 (7 bases). Germline values: CDR1 SEHNR, CDR2 FQNEAQ (reference sequence). V lost 5 bases to trimming and J lost 4 bases, with 17 bases between them. This CDR3 is 15 amino acids long. CDR3 DNA sequence: TGTGCCAGCAGCCCCGCCGGGGGGCCAAGAGAGACCCAGTACTTC. As protein: CASSPAGGPRETQYF.

The chain links TRBV19 to TRBJ2-2; 10 bases agree with TRBD1. CDR3 length: 16 residues. Per the germline V gene, CDR1 is LNHDA and CDR2 is SQIVND (reference sequence). The V gene end was trimmed by 6 bases and the J gene end by 4 bases; junction bases not matched to a gene: 8. The CDR3 reads CASSGDRDRGTGELFF. In DNA form, the CDR3 reads TGTGCCAGTAGCGGTGACCGGGACAGGGGCACCGGGGAGCTGTTTTTT.